Below are 13 T cell receptor beta chains sequenced from a single sample in a study of response to subunit inactivated influenza vaccine. One entry per CDR3 protein, called by TCRdb with MiXCR from the RT-PCR reads. The profile covers approximately 230,000 distinct CDR3 sequences, with 10% to 15% appearing a single time and approximately 7.8% taken by the ten largest. The specimen was non-naive T cells sorted from PBMCs, collected 14 days before vaccination. The source is a man in his fifties or sixties who received an inactivated influenza vaccine.

This clonotype came up a few times. The chain uses TRBV29-1 and TRBJ2-3, with 13 bases identical to TRBD2. V gave up 6 bases and J gave up 3 bases; unmatched junction bases: 12. The germline CDR1 and CDR2 sequences are SQVTM and ANQGSEA. The CDR3 is made up of 17 amino acids. CDR3 DNA: TGCAGCGTCCCGATAGCATGGACTAGCGGGAGAACAGATACGCAGTATTTT. Encoded protein: CSVPIAWTSGRTDTQYF.

This clonotype was recorded a few times. The gene calls are TRBV15 and TRBJ2-7; no clear D gene. The CDR3 covers 14 residues. Trimming shortened V by 0 bases and J by 5 bases, and 11 bases separated the two germline ends. Looked up from germline, CDR1 is LNHNV and CDR2 is YYDKDF (reference sequence). CDR3 nucleotides: TGTGCCACCAGCAGAGATTTAGGTCCAAACGAGCAGTACTTC. Translation: CATSRDLGPNEQYF.

A few counts support this clonotype. The chain is built from TRBV5-1 and TRBJ1-2, with D perhaps matching TRBD1 (6 bases). The germline V gene has CDR1 SGHRS and CDR2 YFSETQ. V was trimmed by 4 bases and J by 0 bases, leaving 10 bases between them. This CDR3 region has 14 residues. The CDR3 nucleotides are TGCGCCAGCAGCGCGGACAGCACTAACTATGGCTACACCTTC. This encodes CASSADSTNYGYTF.

The chain recombines TRBV20-1 with TRBJ2-3; tentatively, D is TRBD2 (6 bases). Germline-derived CDR1 and CDR2 are DFQATT and SNEGSKA (reference sequence). The CDR3 runs to 15 residues. V lost 0 bases to trimming and J lost 1 base, with 11 bases between them. The CDR3 loop reads CSARDDGEGTDTQYF. The CDR3 DNA is TGCAGTGCTAGAGATGATGGGGAGGGCACAGATACGCAGTATTTT.

CDR3 sequence (DNA): TGTGCCAGCAGCCCTGGACCGGGAACCTACGAGCAGTACTTC. Amino acids: CASSPGPGTYEQYF. The genes are TRBV3-1 and TRBJ2-7; tentative D call: TRBD2 (5 bases). Trimming removed 4 bases at V and 2 bases at J, with 12 bases between. CDR1 is LGHDT, CDR2 YNNKEL, per germline (reference sequence). The CDR3 length is 14 residues.

Details on this clonotype: One end of the junction varies from germline; a read error may be responsible. The chain couples TRBV20-1 to TRBJ2-2, with 10 bases fitting TRBD2. From germline, CDR1 is DFQATT and CDR2 SNEGSKA (reference sequence). The CDR3 consists of 16 residues. CDR3 nucleotide sequence: TGCAGTGCTGGAGACTCTAGCGGGAGACCTTCCGGGGAGCTGTTTTTT. Protein sequence: CSAGDSSGRPSGELFF.

The chain is built from TRBV6-1 and TRBJ1-6; 7 positions match TRBD1. Germline V gene data show CDR1 as MNHNS and CDR2 as SASEGT. CDR3 size: 16 residues. After removal of 5 bases from V and 4 bases from J, the junction contained 8 bases not matched to a gene. Here the CDR3 DNA reads TGTGCCAGCAGTAAGAGGGGACAGATTTATAATTCACCCCTCCACTTT. Its protein is CASSKRGQIYNSPLHF.

The table lists this clonotype with a few counts. The chain employs TRBV20-1 and TRBJ1-6; no definite D call. V was shortened by 2 bases and J by 7 bases, with 12 bases between the two germline ends. Germline lookup yields CDR1 DFQATT and CDR2 SNEGSKA (reference sequence). The CDR3 runs to 14 residues. The CDR3 protein is CSARPGRFNSPLHF. The CDR3 region has the DNA TGCAGTGCTAGACCAGGTCGGTTCAATTCACCCCTCCACTTT.

This clonotype was seen a handful of times. Mismatch with germline at one junction end may stem from a read error. The chain has TRBV6-2 or TRBV6-3 and TRBJ2-5; TRBD2 matches 7 bases. CDR1 and CDR2 (germline): MNHEY, SVGEGT. The CDR3 is made up of 15 amino acids. Here the CDR3 DNA reads TGTGCCAGCAGTCAGAGTAGTAGCGGGTCGATGGGGTTAGACTTC. This sequence encodes CASSQSSSGSMGLDF.

This chain joins TRBV3-1 and TRBJ2-5; D gene uncertain. Trimming pared 1 base from V and 3 bases from J, leaving 3 bases between. The germline gives CDR1 LGHDT, CDR2 YNNKEL (reference sequence). The CDR3 spans 12 residues. CDR3 in DNA: TGTGCCAGCAGCCAAGGAAAAGAGACCCAGTACTTC. Residues: CASSQGKETQYF.

This clonotype came up many times. CDR3 DNA sequence: TGCGCCAGCAGCCTGGGGGCGGGGATAGAAGATACGCAGTATTTT. Protein sequence: CASSLGAGIEDTQYF. This chain links TRBV5-1 with TRBJ2-3; D is tentatively TRBD1 or TRBD2 (6 bases each). The germline V gene has CDR1 SGHRS and CDR2 YFSETQ. V was pared by 4 bases and J by 5 bases, with 17 bases between. This CDR3 comprises 15 residues.

This clonotype was detected only a few times. J is TRBJ2-1 and V is TRBV7-9, with 9 bases lining up with TRBD2. In germline, CDR1 is SEHNR, CDR2 FQNEAQ (reference sequence). V was pared by 3 bases and J by 3 bases, with 6 bases of the junction left unmatched. The CDR3 spans 16 residues. In DNA form, the CDR3 reads TGTGCCAGCAGCTTGCGACTAGCGGAGAACTACAATGAGCAGTTCTTC. It codes for CASSLRLAENYNEQFF.

CDR3 nucleotides: TGTGCCAGTAGTGCGAGGACAGGGAGTGTTAAAGACTATGGCTACACCTTC. Translated, it gives CASSARTGSVKDYGYTF. The rearrangement joins TRBV19 to TRBJ1-2; 8 bases line up with TRBD1. CDR1 LNHDA and CDR2 SQIVND come from the germline V gene (reference sequence). Trimming removed 5 bases from V and 3 bases from J; junction bases left unmatched: 14. This CDR3 region has 17 residues. The full variable domain, completed using reference TRBV19 and TRBJ1-2, is DGGITQSPKYLFRKEGQNVTLSCEQNLNHDAMYWYRQDPGQGLRLIYYSQIVNDFQKGDIAEGYSVSREKKESFPLTVTSAQKNPTAFYLCASSARTGSVKDYGYTFGSGTRLTVV.